This T cell receptor beta chain appears in the sequencing data of a study of beta chain features in type 1 diabetes. Study summary: In age, gender and cell yields, patients were similar to healthy donors. The study, taken as a whole, reports: PCR might favor shorter templates, but any such skew would affect patients and controls equally. Unsettled here was the matter of whether HLA type influences TCRB rearrangement.

Germline CDR1 reads LNHDA; CDR2 reads SQIVND (reference sequence). Trimming took 3 bases from V and 6 from J, leaving 3 bases between them. The CDR3 length is 11 residues. With respect to this clone: Its antigen is still unknown.

As every portion of the isolated RNA was reverse transcribed, the sequencing read expressed TCRB transcripts. Only in-frame clones appear in the TCRdb table, and some are missing; sequencing was by immunoSEQ multiplex PCR. The table lists 200,000 to 250,000 clones, roughly 11% of them singletons. This sequence was found in a man between 18 and 29 years old in good health. Sequencing was performed on central memory CD4+ T cells from blood. The rearrangement joins TRBV19 to TRBJ2-4; the D is unclear. DNA for the CDR3: TGTGCCAGTAGTATCAGAAACATTCAGTACTTC. This encodes CASSIRNIQYF.